Shown below are 30 T cell receptor beta chains from a single sample sequenced in a study of blood T cell repertoires in COVID-19. Profiling relied on immunoSEQ multiplex PCR, and the TCRdb table lists in-frame clones only, not all of them. The sample carries roughly 250,000 clones, roughly 80% recorded once. Sequencing was performed on peripheral blood. The origin of the receptors is a woman of 80 years or more with active or convalescent COVID-19.

This chain connects TRBV30 to TRBJ1-1, with 8 nucleotides matching TRBD1. The CDR3 is 14 residues long. Germline CDR1 is GTSNPN and CDR2 is SVGIG (reference sequence). The V segment lost 2 bases and the J segment 1 base; nucleotides outside the gene matches: 3. The CDR3 bases are TGTGCCTGGAGTAGACAGGGGTCGAACACTGAAGCTTTCTTT. It specifies CAWSRQGSNTEAFF.

By share of the sample, this clone is medium-sized. The chain recombines TRBV6-5 with TRBJ2-2, with TRBD2 as a possible D gene (5 bases). Deletions cut 7 bases from V and 3 bases from J, with 12 bases between. Germline V lookup: CDR1 MNHEY, CDR2 SVGAGI. The CDR3 length is 14 residues. The CDR3 nucleotides read TGTGCCAGCACTTCGGGAAGGGACACCGGGGAGCTGTTTTTT. Protein: CASTSGRDTGELFF.

Only one count was recorded for this clone. This chain uses TRBV5-1 with TRBJ2-7; unclear D gene. V dropped 4 bases and J dropped 3 bases, with 17 bases sitting between them. This CDR3 has 15 amino acids. Germline assignment: CDR1 SGHRS and CDR2 YFSETQ. CDR3 nucleotide sequence: TGCGCCAGCAGCAAGTTAGGAGACTTTAACTACGAGCAGTACTTC. As protein: CASSKLGDFNYEQYF.

The V gene is TRBV3-1 (or the pseudogene TRBV3-2), the J gene TRBJ1-6; D not certain. Germline V lookup: CDR1 LGHDT, CDR2 YNNKEL (reference sequence). The V end was cut by 1 base, the J end by 7 bases, with 11 bases between. This CDR3 has 15 amino acids. The CDR3 loop reads CASSQGLAGNSPLHF. CDR3 bases: TGTGCCAGCAGCCAAGGCTTAGCGGGAAATTCACCCCTCCACTTT.

The chain has TRBV28 and TRBJ1-5, with TRBD1 matching over 7 bases. There are 13 residues in the CDR3. CDR1 MDHEN and CDR2 SYDVKM come from the germline V gene. The J segment lost 10 bases and the V segment lost 5 bases, leaving 8 bases of the junction unmatched. The CDR3 loop reads CASSADRVEPQHF. Written as DNA, the CDR3 is TGTGCCAGCAGTGCAGACAGGGTCGAACCCCAGCATTTT.

The chain uses TRBV10-3 and TRBJ2-2; a weak D match, TRBD1 (6 bases). The germline gives CDR1 ENHRY, CDR2 SYGVKD. The CDR3 covers 14 residues. V lost 0 bases and J 7 bases, leaving 9 bases between the germline ends. CDR3 loop: CAISESNRVGELFF. DNA of the CDR3: TGTGCCATCAGTGAGTCGAACAGGGTCGGGGAGCTGTTTTTT.

The V and J genes are TRBV23-1 and TRBJ1-3; weak D call: TRBD1 (6 bases). TRBV23-1 is an ORF, with its function uncertain. The ends were cut back, 7 bases at V and 1 base at J, with 14 bases in the middle. The CDR3 length is 15 residues. CDR3 sequence reads: CASTVTGTSGNTIYF. CDR3 bases: TGCGCCAGCACCGTAACCGGGACATCTGGAAACACCATATATTTT.

This chain links TRBV20-1 with TRBJ2-3; TRBD1 agrees at 10 bases. The germline CDR1 and CDR2 sequences are DFQATT and SNEGSKA (reference sequence). This CDR3 contains 18 residues. V lost 3 bases to trimming and J lost 3 bases; unmatched junction nucleotides: 15. The CDR3 bases are TGCAGTGCTAGTCGGGTCGATCGATGGGACAGGGGAACAGATACGCAGTATTTT. Translating gives CSASRVDRWDRGTDTQYF.

The rearrangement uses TRBV25-1 and TRBJ1-2; 7 bases line up with TRBD1. Per the germline V gene, CDR1 is MGHDK and CDR2 is SYGVNS. J gave up 7 bases and V 3 bases, and 11 bases lay outside the gene matches. The CDR3 is 15 residues long. DNA of the CDR3: TGTGCCAGCAGTGAGCGGGACAGTGACCTTTGTGGCTACACCTTC. This translates into CASSERDSDLCGYTF.

This chain's CDR3 is CAISSGAEAFF. CDR3 coding DNA: TGTGCCATCAGTTCAGGGGCTGAAGCTTTCTTT. The chain joins TRBV10-3 to TRBJ1-1, with D tentatively TRBD1 (6 bases). The CDR3 is made up of 11 amino acids. Per the germline V gene, CDR1 is ENHRY and CDR2 is SYGVKD. V was cut by 5 bases and J by 6 bases, with 7 bases left in between.

This clone has more than one count but fewer than ten. V gene TRBV3-1 (or the pseudogene TRBV3-2) combines with J gene TRBJ2-2; 8 bases are shared with TRBD2. The CDR3 has 16 residues. The germline CDR1 and CDR2 sequences are LGHDT and YNNKEL (reference sequence). V was pared by 4 bases and J by 5 bases, with 9 bases of the junction left unmatched. This CDR3 is CASSRTSGLGTGELFF. CDR3 DNA: TGTGCCAGCAGCCGTACCTCGGGACTAGGAACCGGGGAGCTGTTTTTT.

V and J are TRBV3-1 (or the pseudogene TRBV3-2) and TRBJ1-4; D unresolved. The CDR3 totals 15 residues. CDR1 and CDR2 (germline): LGHDT, YNNKEL (reference sequence). The V and J ends lost 0 bases and 8 bases respectively, with 13 bases between them. CDR3 in DNA: TGTGCCAGCAGCCAAGACCAGGTAGTTGGCGAAAAACTGTTTTTT. This sequence encodes CASSQDQVVGEKLFF.

A few counts support this clone. The chain carries TRBV6-2 or TRBV6-3 and TRBJ2-7; a weak D match, TRBD2 (6 bases). Germline CDR1 and CDR2: MNHEY and SVGEGT. V lost 2 bases to trimming and J lost 3 bases, with 23 bases between them. The CDR3 sequence is 18 residues long. CDR3 in amino acids: CASSYEGWRAGRNYEQYF. The CDR3 DNA follows: TGTGCCAGCAGTTACGAGGGTTGGAGGGCCGGTCGGAACTACGAGCAGTACTTC.

The chain couples TRBV28 to TRBJ2-3, with TRBD2 matching 8 bases. The CDR3 extends over 16 amino acids. V trimming: 4 bases; J trimming: 1 base; junction bases outside the gene matches: 7. CDR1 is MDHEN, CDR2 SYDVKM, per germline. CDR3 amino acids: CASSSPSGGRTDTQYF. The CDR3 coding sequence is TGTGCCAGCAGTTCCCCAAGCGGGGGCCGCACAGATACGCAGTATTTT.

This chain joins TRBV4-2 and TRBJ1-1; D unclear. CDR1 LGHNA and CDR2 YNFKEQ come from the germline V gene. V was cut by 0 bases and J by 1 base, with 12 bases left in between. The CDR3 loop spans 16 amino acids. The CDR3 reads CASSQDSPGSNTEAFF. CDR3 sequence (DNA): TGTGCCAGCAGCCAAGATTCTCCAGGATCGAACACTGAAGCTTTCTTT.

This chain joins TRBV6-5 and TRBJ2-7; 9 bases align to TRBD1. The CDR3 sequence is 13 residues long. With 10 bases clipped from V and 1 base from J, the junction kept 5 bases outside the gene matches. The germline CDR1 and CDR2 sequences are MNHEY and SVGAGI. The CDR3 nucleotides read TGTGCCACCCCTGGGACAGGGTCCTACGAGCAGTACTTC. Translated, it gives CATPGTGSYEQYF.

The rearrangement links TRBV27 to TRBJ2-1, with 10 positions matching TRBD1. V lost 8 bases to trimming and J lost 4 bases; unmatched junction nucleotides: 8. Germline V gene sequence: CDR1 MNHEY, CDR2 SMNVEV (reference sequence). The CDR3 sequence is 15 residues long. The CDR3 reads CASGKGQGRYNEQFF. CDR3 nucleotides: TGTGCCAGCGGAAAGGGACAGGGGAGATACAATGAGCAGTTCTTC.

This chain links TRBV10-3 with TRBJ1-6; no firm D call. This CDR3 comprises 14 residues. Germline assignment: CDR1 ENHRY and CDR2 SYGVKD. Between the trimmed V and J ends, which lost 11 bases and 7 bases, there was a span of 18 bases. CDR3 DNA sequence: TGTGCCGGCCGGGAGGCAGCAAAGAATTCACCCCTCCACTTT. It is translated as CAGREAAKNSPLHF.

The chain links TRBV21-1 to TRBJ1-1. TRBV21-1 is a recognized pseudogene. The CDR3 spans 13 residues. The DNA for the CDR3 is TGTGCCAGCAGCAAAAGGAGAGGCACTGAAGCTTTCTTT. It codes for CASSKRRGTEAFF.

This clone was seen just once. The rearrangement joins TRBV5-1 to TRBJ2-7, with 10 nucleotides matching TRBD2. The CDR3 consists of 16 residues. V gave up 4 bases and J gave up 2 bases; unmatched junction bases: 9. Germline CDR1 is SGHRS and CDR2 is YFSETQ. CDR3 in DNA: TGCGCCAGCAGCGCGTCTAGCGGGAGCGGGACCTACGAGCAGTACTTC. Translation: CASSASSGSGTYEQYF.

In this sample, this clone turned up a few times. This chain connects TRBV27 to TRBJ2-7, with TRBD2 as a possible D gene (5 bases). CDR3 length equals 15 residues. Trimming cost V 1 base and J 7 bases, with 17 bases left between them. The germline V gene encodes CDR1 MNHEY and CDR2 SMNVEV (reference sequence). The CDR3 loop reads CASSLFPSRSGEQYF. The DNA of the CDR3 is TGTGCCAGCAGTTTATTCCCTAGCCGGTCGGGAGAGCAGTACTTC.

In nucleotides, the CDR3 is TGCGCCAGCAGCCAAGATAGCGGACCTTGGGGGGAGCAGTACTTC. This sequence encodes CASSQDSGPWGEQYF. The chain couples TRBV4-1 to TRBJ2-7; perhaps TRBD2 as D (6 bases). The length of the CDR3 is 15 residues. The germline V and J ends were trimmed by 0 bases and 7 bases, with 16 bases remaining between them. The germline V gene encodes CDR1 MGHRA and CDR2 YSYEKL.

The count of this clone is one. The chain employs TRBV11-2 and TRBJ2-5; 11 bases are shared with TRBD2. The germline V gene encodes CDR1 SGHAT and CDR2 FQNNGV. CDR3 length equals 17 residues. J was trimmed by 5 bases and V by 1 base; bases with no gene match: 9. In nucleotides, the CDR3 is TGTGCCAGCAGCTTAGGAATAACTAGCGGGGGTGGGGAGACCCAGTACTTC. Encoded protein: CASSLGITSGGGETQYF.

The rearrangement uses TRBV3-1 (or the pseudogene TRBV3-2) and TRBJ2-7, with 9 nucleotides matching TRBD1. This CDR3 has 14 amino acids. Trimming cost V 4 bases and J 6 bases; bases outside gene matches: 7. Germline V gives CDR1 LGHDT, CDR2 YNNKEL (reference sequence). In DNA, the CDR3 is TGTGCCAGCAGCCCGACAGGGGGAATAGGCGAGCAGTACTTC. Amino acid sequence: CASSPTGGIGEQYF.

This clone was detected only once. The V call is TRBV18, the J call TRBJ1-6; 8 positions agree with TRBD1. V lost 6 bases and J lost 6; bases outside the gene matches: 7. Germline CDR1 is KGHSH and CDR2 is LQKENI. The CDR3 is made up of 15 amino acids. In DNA, the CDR3 is TGTGCCAGCTCGCCCGGGACAGGAGGTAATTCACCCCTCCACTTT. Translation: CASSPGTGGNSPLHF.

The V call is TRBV15, the J call TRBJ1-2; D possibly corresponds to TRBD1 (5 bases). The CDR3 runs to 15 residues. V lost 0 bases to trimming and J lost 4 bases, with 12 bases between them. CDR1 and CDR2 from the germline V gene are LNHNV and YYDKDF (reference sequence). CDR3 sequence reads: CATSRDRGETYGYTF. The CDR3, as DNA: TGTGCCACCAGCAGAGATCGGGGGGAGACCTATGGCTACACCTTC. Drawing the rest from reference TRBV15 and TRBJ1-2, the complete variable domain is DAMVIQNPRYQVTQFGKPVTLSCSQTLNHNVMYWYQQKSSQAPKLLFHYYDKDFNNEADTPDNFQSRRPNTSFCFLDIRSPGLGDTAMYLCATSRDRGETYGYTFGSGTRLTVV.

In its sample, this clone was seen a few times. The chain is built from TRBV25-1 and TRBJ2-3, with 7 positions matching TRBD1. The J segment lost 4 bases and the V segment lost 4 bases, leaving 11 bases of the junction unmatched. The CDR3 has 16 residues. Germline-derived CDR1 and CDR2 are MGHDK and SYGVNS. The chain's CDR3 is CASSVQTGWGPDTQYF. CDR3 in DNA: TGTGCCAGCAGTGTCCAGACAGGGTGGGGACCAGATACGCAGTATTTT.

The chain uses TRBV9 and TRBJ2-3; 9 bases are shared with TRBD2. The ends lost 1 base at V and 5 bases at J; junction bases unmatched: 5. From germline, CDR1 is SGDLS and CDR2 YYNGEE. The CDR3 length is 15 residues. The CDR3 DNA follows: TGTGCCAGCAGCGTAATAGCGGGAGCTGGAGATACGCAGTATTTT. Its protein is CASSVIAGAGDTQYF.

V usage is TRBV10-2 and J usage is TRBJ2-5, with D tentatively TRBD2 (5 bases). The CDR3 totals 14 residues. Trimming pared 4 bases from V and 4 bases from J, leaving 13 bases between. Germline V gives CDR1 WSHSY, CDR2 SAAADI. The CDR3 loop reads CASSGASPLETQYF. DNA for the CDR3: TGCGCCAGCAGTGGGGCTAGCCCTCTAGAGACCCAGTACTTC.

Only a few counts were recorded for this clone. The chain carries TRBV5-1 and TRBJ1-1, with 7 positions matching TRBD1. CDR3 length equals 14 residues. CDR1 and CDR2 from the germline V gene are SGHRS and YFSETQ. After removal of 0 bases from V and 6 bases from J, the junction contained 5 bases not matched to a gene. DNA of the CDR3: TGCGCCAGCAGCTTGGAGCAGGGGGTAGCTGAAGCTTTCTTT. Its translation is CASSLEQGVAEAFF.